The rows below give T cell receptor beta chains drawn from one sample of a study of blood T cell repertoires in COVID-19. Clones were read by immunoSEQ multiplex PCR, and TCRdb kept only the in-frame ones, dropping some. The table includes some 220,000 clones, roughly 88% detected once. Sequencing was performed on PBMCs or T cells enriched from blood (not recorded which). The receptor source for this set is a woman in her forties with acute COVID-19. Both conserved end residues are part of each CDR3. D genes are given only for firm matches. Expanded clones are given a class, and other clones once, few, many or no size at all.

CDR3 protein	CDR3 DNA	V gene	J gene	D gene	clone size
CASSPQPWENRELFF	TGTGCCAGCAGCCCACAGCCTTGGGAGAATCGGGAGCTGTTTTTT	TRBV7-9	TRBJ2-2	NA	once
CASSSPRGRHEQYF	TGTGCCAGCAGCTCCCCCAGGGGGAGGCACGAGCAGTACTTC	TRBV11-2	TRBJ2-7	NA	NA
CASSKRGGNTEAFF	TGTGCCAGCAGCAAAAGGGGGGGGAACACTGAAGCTTTCTTT	TRBV7-2	TRBJ1-1	NA	NA
CASSSNYGAYEQYF	TGCGCCAGCAGCTCCAACTATGGCGCCTACGAGCAGTACTTC	TRBV4-3	TRBJ2-7	NA	NA
CASSRHGQGGSGEQYF	TGCGCCAGCAGTCGTCACGGACAGGGAGGTTCTGGTGAGCAGTACTTC	TRBV5-1	TRBJ2-7	TRBD1	NA
CASSPNPGLLAGSQYF	TGTGCCAGCAGCCCAAACCCGGGACTCCTAGCGGGATCGCAGTACTTC	TRBV3-1/TRBV3-2	TRBJ2-7	TRBD2	NA
CASSAGGLNTEAFF	TGTGCCAGCAGCGCAGGGGGCTTGAACACTGAAGCTTTCTTT	TRBV13	TRBJ1-1	TRBD1	NA
CASSLGGLFNEKLFF	TGTGCCAGCAGCTTGGGGGGACTCTTTAATGAAAAACTGTTTTTT	TRBV5-4	TRBJ1-4	NA	NA
CASSQGPLSVFSNTDTQYF	TGTGCCAGCAGCCAAGGTCCCCTAAGCGTATTTTCGAACACAGATACGCAGTATTTT	TRBV3-1/TRBV3-2	TRBJ2-3	NA	NA
CASSLGGAETQYF	TGTGCCAGCAGCTTAGGGGGGGCAGAGACCCAGTACTTC	TRBV5-5	TRBJ2-5	NA	once
CASSLSGLDTQYF	TGTGCCAGCAGCTTATCAGGGTTGGATACGCAGTATTTT	TRBV7-2	TRBJ2-3	NA	NA
CASSLESGFGAFF	TGTGCCAGCAGCTTAGAGTCAGGGTTTGGTGCTTTCTTT	TRBV7-2	TRBJ1-1	NA	NA
CAFQGAQPEAFF	TGTGCCTTTCAGGGGGCGCAGCCTGAAGCTTTCTTT	TRBV30	TRBJ1-1	TRBD1	once
CAISESQGVAHGYTF	TGTGCCATCAGTGAGTCACAGGGGGTAGCCCATGGCTACACCTTC	TRBV10-3	TRBJ1-2	TRBD1	NA
CASSSGQGVYGYTF	TGTGCCAGCAGCTCGGGACAGGGGGTTTATGGCTACACCTTC	TRBV5-4	TRBJ1-2	TRBD1	NA
CASKRGLAEAFF	TGTGCCAGCAAGAGGGGGCTGGCTGAAGCTTTCTTT	TRBV2	TRBJ1-1	TRBD1	few
CASTRRGRDGYTF	TGTGCCAGTACGAGGAGGGGAAGAGATGGCTACACCTTC	TRBV19	TRBJ1-2	NA	few
CASSQRDRVDYGYTF	TGCGCCAGCAGCCAGCGAGACAGGGTAGACTATGGCTACACCTTC	TRBV4-3	TRBJ1-2	TRBD1	NA
CASSPTLRTANTEAFF	TGTGCCAGCAGCCCAACCCTCCGGACAGCGAACACTGAAGCTTTCTTT	TRBV28	TRBJ1-1	NA	NA
CAWTSGGTPGVYTF	TGTGCCTGGACCTCCGGGGGGACCCCAGGCGTTTACACCTTC	TRBV30	TRBJ1-2	NA	NA
CATSSPRGGARRNEQFF	TGTGCCACCAGCAGCCCTCGTGGGGGGGCGAGGAGAAATGAGCAGTTCTTC	TRBV15	TRBJ2-1	NA	NA
CASEMVGDSTDTQYF	TGTGCTAGTGAAATGGTAGGGGATTCCACAGATACGCAGTATTTT	TRBV12-5	TRBJ2-3	NA	NA
CASRFSLAGSSPLHF	TGTGCCAGCAGGTTCTCTTTGGCAGGTAGTTCACCCCTCCACTTT	TRBV25-1	TRBJ1-6	NA	NA
CASSVALGQGANEQYF	TGTGCCAGCAGCGTCGCTCTGGGCCAGGGGGCGAACGAGCAGTACTTC	TRBV9	TRBJ2-7	TRBD1	few
CSVEGQGGEKLFF	TGCAGCGTTGAGGGACAGGGAGGGGAAAAACTGTTTTTT	TRBV29-1	TRBJ1-4	TRBD1	NA
CAIRQGTEAFF	TGTGCCATCAGACAGGGAACTGAAGCTTTCTTT	TRBV10-3	TRBJ1-1	NA	NA
CASGPDGRALPEAFF	TGTGCTAGTGGTCCCGACGGCAGGGCATTGCCTGAAGCTTTCTTT	TRBV12-5	TRBJ1-1	NA	NA
CASSNGQAIPNEKLFF	TGTGCCAGCTCAAACGGACAGGCAATACCTAATGAAAAACTGTTTTTT	TRBV18	TRBJ1-4	TRBD1	once
CASRILAGPSYNEQFF	TGTGCCAGTAGGATTCTAGCGGGCCCTTCCTACAATGAGCAGTTCTTC	TRBV19	TRBJ2-1	TRBD2	NA
CASSRGSSGNTIYF	TGTGCCAGCAGCCGCGGGAGCTCTGGAAACACCATATATTTT	TRBV3-1/TRBV3-2	TRBJ1-3	NA	few
CASSPGQGADQPQHF	TGTGCCAGCAGCCCCGGACAGGGGGCGGATCAGCCCCAGCATTTT	TRBV5-4	TRBJ1-5	TRBD1	NA
CASSGTGVGQPQHF	TGTGCCAGTTCCGGGACAGGGGTAGGGCAGCCCCAGCATTTT	TRBV19	TRBJ1-5	TRBD1	NA
CASSLGGGLIADTQYF	TGTGCCAGCAGCCTAGGTGGCGGACTAATAGCGGATACGCAGTATTTT	TRBV5-4	TRBJ2-3	NA	NA
CASSPNRGFDGYTF	TGTGCCAGCTCACCAAACAGGGGGTTCGATGGCTACACCTTC	TRBV18	TRBJ1-2	TRBD1	NA
CASSMGGGFADTQYF	TGTGCCAGTAGTATGGGCGGGGGTTTTGCAGATACGCAGTATTTT	TRBV19	TRBJ2-3	TRBD2	NA
CASSPADRGGGYTF	TGTGCCAGCAGCCCGGCGGACAGGGGAGGTGGCTACACCTTC	TRBV28	TRBJ1-2	TRBD1	NA
CASSDHPRGAGTDTQYF	TGTGCCAGCAGCGATCATCCTCGGGGGGCGGGCACAGATACGCAGTATTTT	TRBV9	TRBJ2-3	NA	NA
CASSYSPGLTYEQYF	TGTGCCAGCAGTTACTCGCCGGGGTTAACCTACGAGCAGTACTTC	TRBV6-2/TRBV6-3	TRBJ2-7	NA	NA
CASRKGQDGSLHF	TGTGCCAGCAGAAAGGGACAGGACGGTTCCCTCCACTTT	TRBV12-3/TRBV12-4	TRBJ1-6	TRBD1	NA
CASSPGLYNSPLHF	TGCGCCAGCAGCCCGGGACTTTATAATTCACCCCTCCACTTT	TRBV4-3	TRBJ1-6	NA	NA
CASRRGDRGRTEAFF	TGTGCCAGCAGGAGGGGGGACAGGGGACGGACTGAAGCTTTCTTT	TRBV6-5	TRBJ1-1	TRBD1	NA
CSASNVAGETEAFF	TGCAGTGCTAGTAATGTGGCAGGGGAAACTGAAGCTTTCTTT	TRBV20-1	TRBJ1-1	NA	NA
CATSDLVKGGYEQFF	TGTGCCACCAGTGATTTGGTAAAGGGAGGGTATGAGCAGTTCTTC	TRBV24-1	TRBJ2-1	TRBD2	NA